This T cell receptor (beta chain) was retrieved from a study of CD8 T cells in ankylosing spondylitis. Study-wide points: Relatively rare in peripheral blood, disease-linked clones were also CD8+. Blood from ankylosing spondylitis patients appeared to carry a characteristic roughly eight-variant TCR beta motif. Reports say disease-linked clones showed up significantly more in matched ankylosing spondylitis synovial fluid.

Libraries of TCR beta came from quantitative 5'-RACE with molecular barcodes. Each CDR3 protein is one row after TCRdb ran MiXCR on the 5' RACE reads. This sample has hundreds of thousands of distinct CDR3 sequences, with roughly 20% found just once. The CDR3 extends over 13 amino acids. CDR1 and CDR2 from the germline V gene are GTSNPN and SVGIG (reference sequence). V shed 2 bases and J shed 4 bases, with 8 bases lying between them. Turning to this clonotype: The antigen remains undetermined.

This chain connects TRBV30 to TRBJ2-2; tentative D call: TRBD1 (6 bases). Sequencing was carried out using blood, either unsorted or a sorted T cell fraction (not recorded which). The TCR comes from a male donor with ankylosing spondylitis or in good health (not recorded which). In DNA form, the CDR3 reads TGTGCCTGGAGTTTAGGGGGCACCGGGGAGCTGTTTTTT. Its protein product is CAWSLGGTGELFF.